This T cell receptor (beta chain) emerged from a study of cytomegalovirus exposure and HLA in healthy donors. On the study more broadly: The 90 to 150 validation repertoires matched the roughly 700 first-cohort repertoires in platform, a later analysis reported. General study results and limits: The classifier reportedly diagnosed cytomegalovirus status with high specificity and sensitivity. In vitro experiments confirmed that a few CMV-associated chains were specific for CMV antigens. According to a later analysis, TCR clusters from the first cohort tended to co-occur in the 100 to 150 validation repertoires.

V was trimmed by 3 bases and J by 4 bases, leaving 11 bases between them. Germline CDR1 reads SGHRS; CDR2 reads YFSETQ. The CDR3 runs to 14 residues. Clones were read by immunoSEQ multiplex PCR, and TCRdb kept only the in-frame ones, dropping some. This sample has more than 300,000 clones, with about nine tenths found just once. Turning to this clone: What it binds is not known.

Sequenced material: PBMCs. The chain employs TRBV5-1 and TRBJ1-3; maybe TRBD1 (5 bases). The TCR was taken from a woman aged 18-30 years in good health and CMV-seronegative. CDR3 in amino acids: CASSYQGGGNTIYF. The CDR3 bases are TGCGCCAGCAGCTATCAGGGTGGCGGAAACACCATATATTTT.